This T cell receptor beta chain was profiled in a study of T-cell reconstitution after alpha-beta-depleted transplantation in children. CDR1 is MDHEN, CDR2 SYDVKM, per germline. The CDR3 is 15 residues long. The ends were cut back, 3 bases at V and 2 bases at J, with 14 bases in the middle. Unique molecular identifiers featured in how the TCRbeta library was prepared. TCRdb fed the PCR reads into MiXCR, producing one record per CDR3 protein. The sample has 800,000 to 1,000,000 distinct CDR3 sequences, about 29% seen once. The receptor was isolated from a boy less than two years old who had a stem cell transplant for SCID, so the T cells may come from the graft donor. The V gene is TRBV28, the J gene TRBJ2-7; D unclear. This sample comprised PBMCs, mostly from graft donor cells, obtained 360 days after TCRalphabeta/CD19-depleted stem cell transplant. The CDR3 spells CASSFGLRPAYEQYF. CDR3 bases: TGTGCCAGCAGTTTTGGGCTTCGGCCAGCCTACGAGCAGTACTTC.